The rows below give T cell receptor beta chains drawn from one sample of a study of technical replicates of blood from a handful of donors. Sequencing used immunoSEQ multiplex PCR; TCRdb keeps in-frame clones, though not all of them. The sample lists around 63,000 clones; 98% were seen once. Sequenced input: T cells isolated from PBMCs. Source of these receptors: a human donor in good health. Each CDR3 is given with its conserved first and last residue. A D gene is named only where the DNA matches it firmly. Size is omitted from some rows. Given values are once, few, many or a class for expanded clones.

TRBV4-2	.	TRBJ2-5	TRBD2	TGTGCCAGCAGCCAAGAATCGGATGGCTCTAGCGGGAGTCGGGAGACCCAGTACTTC	CASSQESDGSSGSRETQYF
TRBV25-1	.	TRBJ1-2	TRBD1	TGTGCCAGCAGTGAATATTCAGGGGGCGTGTATGGCTACACCTTC	CASSEYSGGVYGYTF
TRBV6-5	.	TRBJ2-7	TRBD1	TGTGCCAGCAGTTACGGGGACAGGGGGCTCCAGTACTTC	CASSYGDRGLQYF
TRBV4-1	.	TRBJ2-7	.	TGCGCCAGCAGCCAAGGGGCTAGCTGGGAGCAGTACTTC	CASSQGASWEQYF
TRBV2	.	TRBJ2-1	.	TGTGCCAGCAAATCAGGGTCCTACAATGAGCAGTTCTTC	CASKSGSYNEQFF
TRBV18	.	TRBJ2-7	.	TGTGCCAGCTCACTTCAGGGGATCGAGCAGTACTTC	CASSLQGIEQYF
TRBV28	.	TRBJ2-7	TRBD2	TGTGCCAGCAATTTAGCGGGAAGGGGCTACGAGCAGTACTTC	CASNLAGRGYEQYF
TRBV7-6	once	TRBJ1-1	TRBD1	TGTGCCAGCAGCTCCGGGTCCACAGGGGTCACTGAAGCTTTCTTT	CASSSGSTGVTEAFF
TRBV2	.	TRBJ1-5	.	TGTGCCAGCAAGGGAGACCTTTATCAGCCCCAGCATTTT	CASKGDLYQPQHF
TRBV6-1	.	TRBJ2-1	.	TGTGCCAGCAATAGCGCCCTGATACCTGGGTTCTTC	CASNSALIPGFF
TRBV25-1	.	TRBJ2-2	.	TGTGCCAGCAGTGATATAGTGGGCTACGGCGGGGAGCTGTTTTTT	CASSDIVGYGGELFF
TRBV4-1	.	TRBJ1-1	TRBD1	TGCGCCAGCAGTGCAGGGGGCCGGGGCACTGAAGCTTTCTTT	CASSAGGRGTEAFF
TRBV2	.	TRBJ2-7	.	TGTGCCAGCAGTGAGCCCTTTAGAATCGAGCAGTACTTC	CASSEPFRIEQYF
TRBV5-4	.	TRBJ1-1	TRBD1	TGTGCCAGCAGCCTTGACAGGGGTTCATTTTTCTTT	CASSLDRGSFFF
TRBV25-1	.	TRBJ2-7	TRBD1	TGTGCCAGCAGTGATGACAGGGCGGCCTCCTACGAGCAGTACTTC	CASSDDRAASYEQYF
TRBV28	.	TRBJ2-1	TRBD1	TGTGCCAGCAGTCTAACAGGGGGATACAATGAGCAGTTCTTC	CASSLTGGYNEQFF
TRBV5-8	.	TRBJ2-1	.	TGTGCCAGCATCACTGAAGTTGGCAATGAGCAGTTCTTC	CASITEVGNEQFF
TRBV6-6	.	TRBJ2-7	.	TGTGCCAGCAGCTCTAGACAGGCACGCTCCTACGAGCAGTACTTC	CASSSRQARSYEQYF
TRBV11-2	.	TRBJ1-2	TRBD1	TGTGCCAGCAGCTTAGTTCACAGGGGGGGCTATGGCTACACCTTC	CASSLVHRGGYGYTF
TRBV6-5	.	TRBJ1-2	TRBD1	TGTGCCAGCAGTCATCCGGACAGGCAAAACTATGGCTACACCTTC	CASSHPDRQNYGYTF
TRBV14	.	TRBJ2-1	TRBD2	TGTGCCAGCAGCCAAGACTACGGACTAGCGGGAGGGGATGAGCAGTTCTTC	CASSQDYGLAGGDEQFF
TRBV4-1	once	TRBJ2-2	TRBD2	TGCGCCAGCAGCCGCCCCGGACTAGCGAACACCGGGGAGCTGTTTTTT	CASSRPGLANTGELFF
TRBV25-1	.	TRBJ2-5	.	TGTGCCAGTCGCCCGGGAACAAAGGGACAAGAGACCCAGTACTTC	CASRPGTKGQETQYF